A single sample is the source of the 23 T cell receptor beta chains below, sequenced in a study of blood T cell repertoires in COVID-19. The method was immunoSEQ multiplex PCR; TCRdb's version includes in-frame clones alone and lacks a portion of them. The sample consists of 250,000 to 300,000 clones, about 81% of them appearing once. Sequencing input: PBMCs or T cells enriched from blood (not recorded which). The receptors here all came from a young man with acute COVID-19.

The gene calls are TRBV6-5 and TRBJ1-2; the match to TRBD1 covers 7 bases. CDR1 and CDR2 from the germline V gene are MNHEY and SVGAGI. The trim removed 6 bases at V and 4 bases at J, leaving 5 bases unmatched. The CDR3 sequence is 13 residues long. CDR3 residues: CASRTGQSYGYTF. The CDR3 DNA is TGTGCCAGCAGGACGGGACAGTCCTATGGCTACACCTTC.

The chain carries TRBV10-3 and TRBJ2-1; D remains ambiguous. The CDR3 has 14 residues. The V end lost 2 bases, the J end lost 8 bases, and 13 bases lay between the germline ends. The V gene's germline CDR1 is ENHRY and CDR2 SYGVKD. The CDR3 region is CAISETLEGDEQFF. The CDR3 region has the DNA TGTGCCATCAGTGAGACCCTAGAAGGCGATGAGCAGTTCTTC.

The V gene is TRBV6-5, the J gene TRBJ2-5, with 8 bases lining up with TRBD1. The V gene end was trimmed by 6 bases and the J gene end by 5 bases; junction bases not matched to a gene: 11. The germline V gene encodes CDR1 MNHEY and CDR2 SVGAGI. CDR3 length: 15 residues. The CDR3 spells CASRYTAGGFETQYF. CDR3 nucleotides: TGTGCCAGCAGGTACACCGCAGGGGGCTTTGAGACCCAGTACTTC.

This chain uses TRBV29-1 with TRBJ2-5; the match to TRBD2 covers 14 bases. Per the germline V gene, CDR1 is SQVTM and CDR2 is ANQGSEA. The CDR3 contains 16 residues. V trimming: 1 base; J trimming: 4 bases; junction bases outside the gene matches: 5. The CDR3 loop is CSVEGGLAGARETQYF. The CDR3 nucleotides read TGCAGCGTTGAAGGGGGACTAGCGGGGGCACGAGAGACCCAGTACTTC.

The gene calls are TRBV25-1 and TRBJ1-2; no clear D gene. In germline, CDR1 is MGHDK, CDR2 SYGVNS. This CDR3 has 12 amino acids. Between the trimmed V and J ends, which lost 2 bases and 8 bases, there was a span of 9 bases. This CDR3 is CASSERAGGYTF. In DNA form, the CDR3 reads TGTGCCAGCAGTGAAAGGGCGGGCGGCTACACCTTC.

Remarks on this clone: The junction departs from the called germline gene at one end, perhaps through a read error. The CDR3 coding sequence is TGTGCCAGCAGCCGGGACAGGAACACCGGGGAGCTGTTTTTT. Residues: CASSRDRNTGELFF. The gene calls are TRBV5-1 and TRBJ2-2; 7 bases match TRBD1. This CDR3 region has 14 residues. Germline V gene sequence: CDR1 SGHRS, CDR2 YFSETQ. Complete variable domain (other parts from reference TRBV5-1 and TRBJ2-2): KAGVTQTPRYLIKTRGQQVTLSCSPISGHRSVSWYQQTPGQGLQFLFEYFSETQRNKGNFPGRFSGRQFSNSRSEMNVSTLELGDSALYLCASSRDRNTGELFFGEGSRLTVL.

This rearrangement joins TRBV15 to TRBJ1-3; 8 bases are shared with TRBD1. Unmatched junction bases numbered 4, after V lost 3 bases and J lost 3 bases. CDR1 is LNHNV and CDR2 is YYDKDF in the germline V gene (reference sequence). The CDR3 covers 15 residues. The CDR3 bases are TGTGCCACCAGCAGGGGGACAGGTGGTGGAAACACCATATATTTT. Encoded protein: CATSRGTGGGNTIYF.

V and J are TRBV4-1 and TRBJ2-2; TRBD1 agrees at 8 bases. The CDR3 consists of 16 residues. Per the germline V gene, CDR1 is MGHRA and CDR2 is YSYEKL. With V trimmed by 0 bases and J by 8 bases, 8 bases remained unmatched. The CDR3 sequence is CASSQDLGQGSGELFF. The CDR3 DNA sequence: TGCGCCAGCAGCCAAGACCTAGGACAGGGCTCAGGGGAGCTGTTTTTT.

The V call is TRBV3-1 (or the pseudogene TRBV3-2), the J call TRBJ1-3; no clear D. Germline CDR1 reads LGHDT; CDR2 reads YNNKEL (reference sequence). The V gene lost 2 bases and the J gene lost 4 bases, with 18 bases spanning the gap. The CDR3 runs 17 residues. Here the CDR3 DNA reads TGTGCCAGCAGCCAACATAGGAGTACTTCGTCGGGAAACACCATATATTTT. Its translation is CASSQHRSTSSGNTIYF.

In the case of this clone: A junction end diverges from the germline sequence, so it may reflect a read error. The chain joins TRBV5-1 to TRBJ1-1, with D perhaps matching TRBD1 (6 bases). This CDR3 has 11 residues. Germline CDR1 is SGHRS and CDR2 is YFSETQ. For the CDR3, the DNA is TGTGCCAGCAGCTTGACAGGTGAAGCTTTCTTT. This gives the protein CASSLTGEAFF. The full variable domain, rest sourced from reference TRBV5-1 and TRBJ1-1, is KAGVTQTPRYLIKTRGQQVTLSCSPISGHRSVSWYQQTPGQGLQFLFEYFSETQRNKGNFPGRFSGRQFSNSRSEMNVSTLELGDSALYLCASSLTGEAFFGQGTRLTVV.

This clone was counted once. The V gene is TRBV24-1, the J gene TRBJ2-5; a possible D gene is TRBD2 (6 bases). Germline assignment: CDR1 KGHDR and CDR2 SFDVKD. This CDR3 spans 13 amino acids. The V and J ends lost 9 bases and 4 bases respectively, with 14 bases between them. CDR3 sequence reads: CATGDSGRETQYF. The CDR3 nucleotides are TGTGCCACCGGGGATAGCGGTCGAGAGACCCAGTACTTC.

In this sample, this clone turned up once. V gene TRBV19 combines with J gene TRBJ2-6, with 9 bases that match TRBD1. The CDR3 length is 15 residues. V shed 7 bases, J shed 2 bases, and the junction held 3 bases outside the gene matches. The germline gives CDR1 LNHDA, CDR2 SQIVND (reference sequence). The DNA of the CDR3 is TGTGCCAGTACCCGGACAGGGGCTGGGGCCAACGTCCTGACTTTC. This gives the protein CASTRTGAGANVLTF.

The chain is built from TRBV25-1 and TRBJ1-1; D remains ambiguous. The CDR3 is 13 residues long. The germline V gene encodes CDR1 MGHDK and CDR2 SYGVNS. The V and J ends lost 4 bases and 7 bases respectively, with 13 bases between them. In nucleotides, the CDR3 is TGTGCCAGCAGTGGTTTCGCTACCGTTGAAGCTTTCTTT. Its protein is CASSGFATVEAFF.

This clone has just one count. The chain is built from TRBV6-5 and TRBJ2-2; TRBD1 might be the D (5 bases). The tail of the sequence fits TRBJ1-3 better, so the J call may be wrong. From germline, CDR1 is MNHEY and CDR2 SVGAGI. The CDR3 totals 14 residues. Here the CDR3 reads CASRGLPAGNTIYF. The CDR3 DNA reads TGTGCCAGCAGGGGACTCCCGGCTGGAAACACCATATATTTT.

V gene TRBV6-5 combines with J gene TRBJ1-1; maybe TRBD1 (5 bases). From germline, CDR1 is MNHEY and CDR2 SVGAGI. The CDR3 runs to 13 residues. V dropped 6 bases and J dropped 6 bases, with 14 bases sitting between them. This chain's CDR3 is CASRAGTFAEAFF. The CDR3 nucleotides read TGTGCCAGCAGGGCTGGGACTTTCGCTGAAGCTTTCTTT.

The chain has TRBV14 and TRBJ1-6, with a weak D call TRBD1 (6 bases). In germline, CDR1 is SGHDN, CDR2 FVKESK. CDR3 length: 15 residues. V lost 5 bases, J lost 3 bases, and 11 bases lay in between. The CDR3 sequence is CASSEGQRYNSPLHF. The CDR3 DNA reads TGTGCCAGCAGCGAAGGACAGCGCTATAATTCACCCCTCCACTTT.

This clone was seen more than once but under ten times. The V gene is TRBV19, the J gene TRBJ1-5; the D gene is possibly TRBD1 (6 bases). The V gene's germline CDR1 is LNHDA and CDR2 SQIVND (reference sequence). Trimming stripped 2 bases from V and 8 bases from J, with 13 bases between. CDR3 length: 14 residues. CDR3 nucleotides: TGTGCCAGTAGTATATCACAGGGTACTAAGCCCCAGCATTTT. Amino acid sequence: CASSISQGTKPQHF.

V is TRBV19 and J is TRBJ1-1, with D unresolved. Trimming stripped 7 bases from V and 1 base from J, with 10 bases between. Germline V gives CDR1 LNHDA, CDR2 SQIVND (reference sequence). The CDR3 runs 13 residues. The CDR3 DNA sequence: TGTGCCAGTAAATTCCTCAGGAACACTGAAGCTTTCTTT. It codes for CASKFLRNTEAFF.

This chain links TRBV6-1 with TRBJ1-2; 8 positions agree with TRBD1. V shed 1 base and J 8 bases; nucleotides not matched to a gene: 12. Germline loops: CDR1 MNHNS, CDR2 SASEGT. The CDR3 spans 16 residues. The CDR3 protein is CASSEGGIRTGWGYTF. The CDR3 DNA reads as TGTGCCAGCAGTGAAGGAGGTATTCGGACAGGGTGGGGCTACACCTTC.

The V gene is TRBV28, the J gene TRBJ1-3; D might be TRBD1 (5 bases). There are 15 residues in the CDR3. The germline V gene has CDR1 MDHEN and CDR2 SYDVKM. Trimming took 2 bases from V and 6 from J, leaving 14 bases between them. This CDR3 is CASSLGFGGTNTIYF. Written as DNA, the CDR3 is TGTGCCAGCAGTTTAGGGTTTGGGGGGACAAACACCATATATTTT.

In DNA, the CDR3 is TGTGCCAGCGGCGGGATTTCCTACAATGAGCAGTTCTTC. Residues: CASGGISYNEQFF. The chain joins TRBV28 to TRBJ2-1; tentatively, D is TRBD2 (6 bases). Trimming removed 8 bases at V and 1 base at J, with 9 bases between. Per germline, CDR1 MDHEN and CDR2 SYDVKM. The CDR3 consists of 13 residues.

The chain employs TRBV19 and TRBJ1-1, with 9 bases that match TRBD1. The CDR3 extends over 14 amino acids. With V trimmed by 7 bases and J by 4 bases, 7 bases remained unmatched. Germline V gene sequence: CDR1 LNHDA, CDR2 SQIVND (reference sequence). CDR3 DNA: TGTGCCAGTATGGGGGACAGGGTTGGCACTGAAGCTTTCTTT. It specifies CASMGDRVGTEAFF.

This chain joins TRBV28 and TRBJ1-2; D uncertain. Germline V CDR1 and CDR2: MDHEN, SYDVKM. V lost 5 bases, J lost 3 bases, and 10 bases lay in between. CDR3 length: 13 amino acids. The CDR3 region has the DNA TGTGCCAGCAGTCCCCCCCAGTACTATGGCTACACCTTC. Translated: CASSPPQYYGYTF.